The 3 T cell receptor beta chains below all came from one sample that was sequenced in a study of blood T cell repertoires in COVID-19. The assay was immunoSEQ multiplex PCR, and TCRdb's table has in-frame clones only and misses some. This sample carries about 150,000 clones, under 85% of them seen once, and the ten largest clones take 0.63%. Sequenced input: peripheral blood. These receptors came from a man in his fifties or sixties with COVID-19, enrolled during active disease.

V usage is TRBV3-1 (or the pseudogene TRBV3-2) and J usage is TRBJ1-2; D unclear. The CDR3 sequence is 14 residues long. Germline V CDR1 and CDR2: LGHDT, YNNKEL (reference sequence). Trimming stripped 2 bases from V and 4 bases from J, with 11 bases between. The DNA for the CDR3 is TGTGCCAGCAGCCAAACGGACTTGTCCTATGGCTACACCTTC. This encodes CASSQTDLSYGYTF.

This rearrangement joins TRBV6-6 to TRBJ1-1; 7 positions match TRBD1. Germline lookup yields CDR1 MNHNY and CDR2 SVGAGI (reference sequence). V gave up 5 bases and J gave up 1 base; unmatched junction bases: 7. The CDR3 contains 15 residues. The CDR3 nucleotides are TGTGCCAGCAGTCGAGGGGGCTTTTCGAACACTGAAGCTTTCTTT. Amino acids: CASSRGGFSNTEAFF.

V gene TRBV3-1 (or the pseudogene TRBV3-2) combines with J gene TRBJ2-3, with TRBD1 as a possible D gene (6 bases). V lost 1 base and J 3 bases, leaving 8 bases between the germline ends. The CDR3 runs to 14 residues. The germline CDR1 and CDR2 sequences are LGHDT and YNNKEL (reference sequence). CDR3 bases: TGTGCCAGCAGCCAAGGGACAGCAACAGATACGCAGTATTTT. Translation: CASSQGTATDTQYF.